The next 22 T cell receptor beta chains were all read from a single sample in a study of cytomegalovirus exposure and HLA in healthy donors. Only in-frame clones appear in the TCRdb table, and some are missing; sequencing was by immunoSEQ multiplex PCR. The sample holds approximately 110,000 clones, approximately 94% seen once. Specimen: PBMCs. The receptors here all came from a woman under 30 in good health and CMV-seronegative.

The rearrangement uses TRBV6-1 and TRBJ1-1; tentative D call: TRBD1 (5 bases). Trimming stripped 2 bases from V and 4 bases from J, with 11 bases between. CDR1 is MNHNS and CDR2 is SASEGT in the germline V gene. This CDR3 is 14 amino acids long. In DNA, the CDR3 is TGTGCCAGCAGTGAAACGGGTAGGGGCACTGAAGCTTTCTTT. This codes for CASSETGRGTEAFF.

V gene TRBV2 combines with J gene TRBJ1-2; D gene ambiguous. V lost 5 bases to trimming and J lost 5 bases, with 18 bases between them. Germline CDR1 SNHLY, CDR2 FYNNEI. This CDR3 comprises 15 residues. The DNA of the CDR3 is TGTGCCAGCAGTTACCAGGTTTCTTCCGTTTATGGCTACACCTTC. This encodes CASSYQVSSVYGYTF.

The V gene is TRBV28, the J gene TRBJ2-5, with D tentatively TRBD2 (5 bases). The CDR3 contains 18 residues. Germline V gene lookup returns CDR1 MDHEN and CDR2 SYDVKM. V was trimmed by 2 bases and J by 5 bases, leaving 24 bases between them. The CDR3 nucleotides read TGTGCCAGCAGTTTAGGGATTCTGGGCCGGGTAAGAGGGGAGACCCAGTACTTC. This translates into CASSLGILGRVRGETQYF. The full variable domain, in which reference TRBV28 and TRBJ2-5 provide the parts outside the CDR3, is DVKVTQSSRYLVKRTGEKVFLECVQDMDHENMFWYRQDPGLGLRLIYFSYDVKMKEKGDIPEGYSVSREKKERFSLILESASTNQTSMYLCASSLGILGRVRGETQYFGPGTRLLVL.

The rearrangement uses TRBV5-6 and TRBJ2-5, with no clear D. Germline V CDR1 and CDR2: SGHDT, YYEEEE. The V gene lost 3 bases and the J gene lost 1 base, with 10 bases spanning the gap. This CDR3 contains 14 residues. The chain's CDR3 is CASSSRLGQETQYF. Written as DNA, the CDR3 is TGTGCCAGCAGCTCCCGACTGGGCCAAGAGACCCAGTACTTC.

The chain recombines TRBV28 with TRBJ1-5; D unresolved. The germline V and J ends were trimmed by 5 bases and 4 bases, with 9 bases remaining between them. Per germline, CDR1 MDHEN and CDR2 SYDVKM. The CDR3 loop spans 13 amino acids. The DNA for the CDR3 is TGTGCCAGCAGTAGACGGACTAATCAGCCCCAGCATTTT. Amino acid sequence: CASSRRTNQPQHF.

This clone was seen only once. The chain employs TRBV19 and TRBJ1-5; 7 positions agree with TRBD1. CDR1 and CDR2 (germline): LNHDA, SQIVND (reference sequence). There are 15 residues in the CDR3. Trimming removed 4 bases from V and 1 base from J; junction bases left unmatched: 4. The CDR3 coding sequence is TGTGCCAGTAGTACGGACAGGTTCAGCAATCAGCCCCAGCATTTT. Its translation: CASSTDRFSNQPQHF.

V and J are TRBV6-6 and TRBJ2-3; TRBD2 matches 8 bases. Germline loops: CDR1 MNHNY, CDR2 SVGAGI (reference sequence). The ends lost 8 bases at V and 4 bases at J; junction bases unmatched: 5. The CDR3 has 13 residues. The CDR3 region is CASLAGGADTQYF. The CDR3 region has the DNA TGTGCCAGCCTGGCGGGAGGAGCAGATACGCAGTATTTT.

This chain connects TRBV7-9 to TRBJ2-2; TRBD1 might be the D (6 bases). In germline, CDR1 is SEHNR, CDR2 FQNEAQ (reference sequence). The length of the CDR3 is 13 residues. V gave up 8 bases and J gave up 3 bases, with 10 bases separating them. CDR3 bases: TGTGCCAGCGGGCAGGGGTACACCGGGGAGCTGTTTTTT. This translates into CASGQGYTGELFF.

The genes are TRBV25-1 and TRBJ2-1; the D gene is possibly TRBD2 (8 bases). V was cut by 1 base and J by 5 bases, with 15 bases left in between. The germline V gene encodes CDR1 MGHDK and CDR2 SYGVNS. CDR3 length equals 16 residues. The CDR3 region has the DNA TGTGCCAGCAGTGAATTCGGGAGGGGGCGGGACAATGAGCAGTTCTTC. This sequence encodes CASSEFGRGRDNEQFF.

This rearrangement joins TRBV5-6 to TRBJ2-7, with 7 positions matching TRBD2. Germline V gives CDR1 SGHDT, CDR2 YYEEEE. J lost 2 bases, V lost 4 bases, and 6 bases had no gene match. This CDR3 comprises 14 residues. This chain's CDR3 is CASSLRDYPYEQYF. In DNA form, the CDR3 reads TGTGCCAGCAGCCTCCGGGACTACCCCTACGAGCAGTACTTC.

The chain uses TRBV30 and TRBJ2-2; 11 nucleotides agree with TRBD2. Germline loops: CDR1 GTSNPN, CDR2 SVGIG (reference sequence). Unmatched junction bases numbered 3, after V lost 5 bases and J lost 1 base. The CDR3 contains 15 residues. CDR3 sequence: CAWGLAGGNTGELFF. The CDR3 DNA sequence: TGTGCCTGGGGGCTAGCGGGAGGGAACACCGGGGAGCTGTTTTTT.

The J gene is TRBJ2-7, the V gene TRBV7-2; 8 bases line up with TRBD1. V shed 5 bases, J shed 3 bases, and the junction held 9 bases outside the gene matches. The germline CDR1 and CDR2 sequences are SGHTA and FQGNSA. This CDR3 is 15 amino acids long. The CDR3 here is CASSPGTGFFYEQYF. Written as DNA, the CDR3 is TGTGCCAGCAGCCCTGGGACAGGATTCTTCTACGAGCAGTACTTC. Full variable domain (remainder filled in from reference TRBV7-2 and TRBJ2-7): GAGVSQSPSNKVTEKGKDVELRCDPISGHTALYWYRQSLGQGLEFLIYFQGNSAPDKSGLPSDRFSAERTGGSVSTLTIQRTQQEDSAVYLCASSPGTGFFYEQYFGPGTRLTVT.

This clone has a handful of counts. The rearrangement joins TRBV5-1 to TRBJ2-3; tentatively, D is TRBD2 (5 bases). Germline CDR1 reads SGHRS; CDR2 reads YFSETQ. The CDR3 contains 13 residues. V was trimmed by 4 bases and J by 6 bases, leaving 12 bases between them. CDR3 sequence reads: CASSLREADTQYF. The DNA for the CDR3 is TGCGCCAGCAGCCTCCGGGAAGCGGATACGCAGTATTTT.

This chain uses TRBV19 with TRBJ1-1; D not certain. The CDR3 is 13 amino acids. The germline V gene encodes CDR1 LNHDA and CDR2 SQIVND (reference sequence). The V gene lost 1 base and the J gene lost 1 base, with 4 bases spanning the gap. The CDR3 sequence is CASSIGGNTEAFF. The CDR3 DNA reads as TGTGCCAGTAGTATAGGCGGGAACACTGAAGCTTTCTTT.

This sequence joins TRBV7-3 and TRBJ1-2, with a possible D match to TRBD1 (6 bases). The germline V and J ends were trimmed by 3 bases and 4 bases, with 12 bases remaining between them. Germline V gives CDR1 SGHTA, CDR2 FQGTGA. CDR3 length equals 14 residues. The CDR3: CASSLGLTGYGYTF. DNA for the CDR3: TGTGCCAGCAGCTTGGGTTTGACAGGCTATGGCTACACCTTC.

The chain couples TRBV28 to TRBJ2-7; a possible D gene is TRBD2 (6 bases). Between the trimmed V and J ends, which lost 6 bases and 0 bases, there was a span of 6 bases. Germline V gene sequence: CDR1 MDHEN, CDR2 SYDVKM. CDR3 length equals 12 residues. The CDR3 region has the DNA TGTGCCAGCAGGGGGGGCTCCTACGAGCAGTACTTC. It is translated as CASRGGSYEQYF.

This clone showed up just once. The gene calls are TRBV9 and TRBJ2-7; 7 positions match TRBD1. Losses at the gene ends were 8 bases for V and 6 bases for J; bases not matched to a gene: 11. The CDR3 has 13 residues. CDR1 and CDR2 (germline): SGDLS, YYNGEE. In nucleotides, the CDR3 is TGTGCCAGTTCCCAGGGGGAGATTTCCGAGCAGTACTTC. It yields the protein CASSQGEISEQYF.

The chain has TRBV9 and TRBJ2-1; D gene unclear. The ends were cut back, 4 bases at V and 10 bases at J, with 9 bases in the middle. This CDR3 region has 11 residues. Germline assignment: CDR1 SGDLS and CDR2 YYNGEE. Here the CDR3 DNA reads TGTGCCAGCAGCACGACCGGGGAGCAGTTCTTC. Residues: CASSTTGEQFF.

V gene TRBV7-8 combines with J gene TRBJ2-7; TRBD1 is a possible D gene (5 bases). Trimming removed 3 bases at V and 0 bases at J, with 18 bases between. From germline, CDR1 is SGHVS and CDR2 FQNEAQ. The CDR3 loop spans 17 amino acids. The CDR3 spells CASSFGAGSTSSYEQYF. Written as DNA, the CDR3 is TGTGCCAGCAGCTTCGGTGCAGGGTCCACCTCCTCCTACGAGCAGTACTTC.

The V call is TRBV13, the J call TRBJ2-2, with 8 positions matching TRBD1. The length of the CDR3 is 16 residues. Germline-derived CDR1 and CDR2 are PRHDT and FYEKMQ (reference sequence). Trimming took 5 bases from V and 6 from J; bases not matched to a gene: 11. CDR3 sequence reads: CASSLRTGSSAGELFF. CDR3 sequence (DNA): TGTGCCAGCAGCCTCAGGACAGGGTCGTCGGCCGGGGAGCTGTTTTTT.

This clone was seen just once. V usage is TRBV4-1 and J usage is TRBJ2-2; D may be TRBD2 (5 bases). Trimming cost V 0 bases and J 0 bases, with 17 bases left between them. This CDR3 contains 19 residues. Germline-derived CDR1 and CDR2 are MGHRA and YSYEKL. The CDR3 bases are TGCGCCAGCAGCCAAGAATCCTTGCGGGCCTCGGCGAACACCGGGGAGCTGTTTTTT. Translation: CASSQESLRASANTGELFF.

The CDR3 spells CASSTGYNEQFF. The CDR3 DNA reads TGTGCCAGCAGCACCGGTTACAATGAGCAGTTCTTC. This sequence joins TRBV5-4 and TRBJ2-1; unclear D gene. Germline lookup yields CDR1 SGHNT and CDR2 YYREEE (reference sequence). Between the trimmed V and J ends, which lost 4 bases and 4 bases, there was a span of 6 bases. There are 12 residues in the CDR3.